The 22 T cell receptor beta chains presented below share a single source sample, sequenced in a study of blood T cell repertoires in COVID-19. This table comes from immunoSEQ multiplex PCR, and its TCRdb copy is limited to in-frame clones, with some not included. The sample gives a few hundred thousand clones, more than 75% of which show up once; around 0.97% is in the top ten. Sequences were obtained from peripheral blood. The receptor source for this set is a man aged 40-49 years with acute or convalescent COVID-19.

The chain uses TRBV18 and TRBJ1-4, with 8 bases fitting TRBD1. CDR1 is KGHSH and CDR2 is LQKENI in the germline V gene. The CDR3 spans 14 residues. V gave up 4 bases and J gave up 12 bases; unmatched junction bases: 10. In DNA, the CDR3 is TGTGCCAGCTCACGGACAGGGTTTGGGAAAGAACTGTTTTTT. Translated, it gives CASSRTGFGKELFF.

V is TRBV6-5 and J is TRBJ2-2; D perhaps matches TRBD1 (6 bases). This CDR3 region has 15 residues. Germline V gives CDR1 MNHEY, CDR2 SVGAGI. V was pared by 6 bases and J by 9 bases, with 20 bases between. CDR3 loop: CASSDPGTRPRELFF. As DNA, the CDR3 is TGTGCCAGCAGCGACCCCGGGACACGACCCCGGGAGCTGTTTTTT.

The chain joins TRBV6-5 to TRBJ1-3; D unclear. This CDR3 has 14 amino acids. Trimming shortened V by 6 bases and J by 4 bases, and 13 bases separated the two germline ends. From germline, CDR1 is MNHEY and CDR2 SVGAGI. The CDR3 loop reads CASSRDGYGNTIYF. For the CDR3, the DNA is TGTGCCAGCAGCAGAGACGGGTACGGAAACACCATATATTTT.

This CDR3 is CASTTGQGTAEAFF. In DNA, the CDR3 is TGTGCCAGCACCACCGGACAGGGTACCGCTGAAGCTTTCTTT. The V call is TRBV27, the J call TRBJ1-1, with 8 nucleotides matching TRBD1. CDR1 and CDR2 (germline): MNHEY, SMNVEV (reference sequence). The CDR3 runs 14 residues. The junction had 10 bases not matched to a gene; V was cut back by 7 bases and J by 6 bases.

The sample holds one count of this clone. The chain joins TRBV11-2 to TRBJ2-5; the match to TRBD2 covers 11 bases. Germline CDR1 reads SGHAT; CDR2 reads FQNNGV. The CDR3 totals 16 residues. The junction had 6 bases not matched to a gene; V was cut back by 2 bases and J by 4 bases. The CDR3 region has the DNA TGTGCCAGCAGCTTAAATAGCGGGGGGGCCTCAGAGACCCAGTACTTC. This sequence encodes CASSLNSGGASETQYF.

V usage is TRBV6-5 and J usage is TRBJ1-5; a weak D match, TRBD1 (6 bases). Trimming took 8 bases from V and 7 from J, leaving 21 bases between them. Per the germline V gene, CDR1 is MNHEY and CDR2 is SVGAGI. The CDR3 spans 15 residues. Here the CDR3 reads CASHSPGQLWQPQHF. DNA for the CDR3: TGTGCCAGCCATAGCCCGGGACAATTGTGGCAGCCCCAGCATTTT.

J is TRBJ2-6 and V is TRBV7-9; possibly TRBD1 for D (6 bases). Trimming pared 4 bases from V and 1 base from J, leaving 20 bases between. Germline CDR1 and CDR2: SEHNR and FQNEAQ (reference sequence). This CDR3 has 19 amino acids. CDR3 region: CASSYLTGSPASGANVLTF. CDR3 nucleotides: TGTGCCAGCAGCTACTTGACAGGTAGCCCTGCATCTGGGGCCAACGTCCTGACTTTC.

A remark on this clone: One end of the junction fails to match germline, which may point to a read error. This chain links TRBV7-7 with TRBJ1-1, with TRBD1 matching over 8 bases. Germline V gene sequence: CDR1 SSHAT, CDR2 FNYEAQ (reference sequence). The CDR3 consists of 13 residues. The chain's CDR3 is CASNRTGHTEAFF. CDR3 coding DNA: TGTGCTAGCAACCGGACAGGGCATACTGAAGCTTTCTTT.

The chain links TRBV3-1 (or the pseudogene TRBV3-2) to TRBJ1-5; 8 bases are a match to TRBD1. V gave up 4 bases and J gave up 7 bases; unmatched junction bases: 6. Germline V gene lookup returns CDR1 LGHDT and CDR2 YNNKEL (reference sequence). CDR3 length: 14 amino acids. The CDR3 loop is CASSRTGTNQPQHF. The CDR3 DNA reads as TGTGCCAGCAGCCGGACAGGGACCAACCAGCCCCAGCATTTT.

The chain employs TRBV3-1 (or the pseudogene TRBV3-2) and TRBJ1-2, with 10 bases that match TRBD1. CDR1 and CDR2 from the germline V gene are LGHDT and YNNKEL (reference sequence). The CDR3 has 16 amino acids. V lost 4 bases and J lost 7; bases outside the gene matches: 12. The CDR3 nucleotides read TGTGCCAGCAGCCCTCCCCTCGACAGGGGGCGCCGTGGCTACACCTTC. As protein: CASSPPLDRGRRGYTF.

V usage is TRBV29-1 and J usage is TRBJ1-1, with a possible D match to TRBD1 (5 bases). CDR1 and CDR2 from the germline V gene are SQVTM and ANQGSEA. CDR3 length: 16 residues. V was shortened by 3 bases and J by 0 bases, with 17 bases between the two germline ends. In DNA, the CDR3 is TGCAGCGTTGATGGAGTGACAGACGTCATGAACACTGAAGCTTTCTTT. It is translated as CSVDGVTDVMNTEAFF.

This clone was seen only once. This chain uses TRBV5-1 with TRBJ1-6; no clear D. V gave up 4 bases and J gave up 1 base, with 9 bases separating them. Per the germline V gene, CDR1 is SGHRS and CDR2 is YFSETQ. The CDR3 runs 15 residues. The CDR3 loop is CASSLERSYNSPLHF. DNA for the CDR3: TGCGCCAGCAGCCTGGAACGGTCCTATAATTCACCCCTCCACTTT.

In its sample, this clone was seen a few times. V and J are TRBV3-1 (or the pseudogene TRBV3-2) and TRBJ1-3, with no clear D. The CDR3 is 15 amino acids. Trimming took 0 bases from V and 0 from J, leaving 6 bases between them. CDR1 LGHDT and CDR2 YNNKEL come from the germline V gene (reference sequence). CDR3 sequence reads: CASSQDTSSGNTIYF. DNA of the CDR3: TGTGCCAGCAGCCAAGATACATCCTCTGGAAACACCATATATTTT.

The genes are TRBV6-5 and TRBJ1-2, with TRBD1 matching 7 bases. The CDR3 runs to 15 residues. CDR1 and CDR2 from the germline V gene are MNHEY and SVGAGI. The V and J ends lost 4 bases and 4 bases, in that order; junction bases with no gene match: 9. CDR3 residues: CASSSSQGSAYGYTF. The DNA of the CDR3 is TGTGCCAGCAGTTCTTCACAGGGGAGTGCCTATGGCTACACCTTC.

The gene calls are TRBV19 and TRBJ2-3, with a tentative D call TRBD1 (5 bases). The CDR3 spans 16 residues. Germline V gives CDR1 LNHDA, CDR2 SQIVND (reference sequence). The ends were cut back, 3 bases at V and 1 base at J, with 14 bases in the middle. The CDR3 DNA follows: TGTGCCAGTAGTATCAAGGCAGGGTCGGGCACAGATACGCAGTATTTT. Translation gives CASSIKAGSGTDTQYF.

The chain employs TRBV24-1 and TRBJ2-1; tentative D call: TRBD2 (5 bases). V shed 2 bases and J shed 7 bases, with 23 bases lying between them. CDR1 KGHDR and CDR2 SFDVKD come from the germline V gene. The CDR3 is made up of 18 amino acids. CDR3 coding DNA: TGTGCCACCAGTGATTCTATCGGGATCAGCTGGTCGGGTAATGAGCAGTTCTTC. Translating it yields CATSDSIGISWSGNEQFF.

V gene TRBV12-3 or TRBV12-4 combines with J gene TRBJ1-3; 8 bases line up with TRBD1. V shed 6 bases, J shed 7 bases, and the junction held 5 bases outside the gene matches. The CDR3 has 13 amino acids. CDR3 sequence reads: CASSGQGGNTIYF. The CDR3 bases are TGTGCCAGCAGCGGACAGGGTGGGAACACCATATATTTT.

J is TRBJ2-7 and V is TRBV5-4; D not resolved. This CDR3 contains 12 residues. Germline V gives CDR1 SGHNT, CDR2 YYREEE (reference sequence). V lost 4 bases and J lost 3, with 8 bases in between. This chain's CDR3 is CASSIDNYEQYF. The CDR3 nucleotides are TGTGCCAGCAGCATAGACAACTACGAGCAGTACTTC. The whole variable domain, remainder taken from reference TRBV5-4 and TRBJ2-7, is ETGVTQSPTHLIKTRGQQVTLRCSSQSGHNTVSWYQQALGQGPQFIFQYYREEENGRGNFPPRFSGLQFPNYSSELNVNALELDDSALYLCASSIDNYEQYFGPGTRLTVT.

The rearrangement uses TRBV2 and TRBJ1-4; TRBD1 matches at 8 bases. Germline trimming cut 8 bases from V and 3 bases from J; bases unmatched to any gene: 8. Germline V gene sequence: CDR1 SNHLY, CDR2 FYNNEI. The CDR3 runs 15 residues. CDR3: CASAGQGGPNEKLFF. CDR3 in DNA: TGTGCCAGCGCTGGACAGGGTGGACCTAATGAAAAACTGTTTTTT. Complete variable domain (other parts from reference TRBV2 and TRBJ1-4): EPEVTQTPSHQVTQMGQEVILRCVPISNHLYFYWYRQILGQKVEFLVSFYNNEISEKSEIFDDQFSVERPDGSNFTLKIRSTKLEDSAMYFCASAGQGGPNEKLFFGSGTQLSVL.

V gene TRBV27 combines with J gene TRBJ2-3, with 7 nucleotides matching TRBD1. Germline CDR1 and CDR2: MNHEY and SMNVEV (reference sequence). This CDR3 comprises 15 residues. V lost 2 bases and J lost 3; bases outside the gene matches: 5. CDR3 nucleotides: TGTGCCAGCAGTTTACTGAGGGGGCGGACAGATACGCAGTATTTT. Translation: CASSLLRGRTDTQYF.

Written as DNA, the CDR3 is TGTGCCAGCAGCCTACAGGGCATTAAGAACACCATATATTTT. Amino acids: CASSLQGIKNTIYF. The chain couples TRBV5-6 to TRBJ1-3, with a possible D match to TRBD1 (6 bases). The germline V gene has CDR1 SGHDT and CDR2 YYEEEE. Between the trimmed V and J ends, which lost 4 bases and 7 bases, there was a span of 15 bases. The CDR3 loop spans 14 amino acids.

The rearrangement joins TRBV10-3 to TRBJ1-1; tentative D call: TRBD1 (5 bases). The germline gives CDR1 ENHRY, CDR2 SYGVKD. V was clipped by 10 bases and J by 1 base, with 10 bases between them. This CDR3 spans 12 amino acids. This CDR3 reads CATGTGNTEAFF. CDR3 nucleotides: TGTGCCACCGGGACTGGGAACACTGAAGCTTTCTTT.